This record looks at one T cell receptor beta chain sequence and its context. The source of the sample is a study of blood T cell repertoires in COVID-19. Sequencing used immunoSEQ multiplex PCR; TCRdb keeps in-frame clones, though not all of them. This sample has 310,000 or so clones; 80% to 95% occur once, and the top ten carry around 1.1%. CDR1 and CDR2 (germline): SEHNR, FQNEAQ (reference sequence). V was clipped by 5 bases and J by 7 bases, with 21 bases between them. CDR3 length: 16 residues. Sequencing input: PBMCs or T cells enriched from blood (not recorded which). This clonotype originated in a woman aged 25 to 39 who had recovered from COVID-19. This chain links TRBV7-9 with TRBJ2-1; D might be TRBD1 (7 bases). The CDR3 region has the DNA TGTGCCAGCAGCCTTACAGGGACAGCGGGTCGGAATGAGCAGTTCTTC. This translates into CASSLTGTAGRNEQFF.